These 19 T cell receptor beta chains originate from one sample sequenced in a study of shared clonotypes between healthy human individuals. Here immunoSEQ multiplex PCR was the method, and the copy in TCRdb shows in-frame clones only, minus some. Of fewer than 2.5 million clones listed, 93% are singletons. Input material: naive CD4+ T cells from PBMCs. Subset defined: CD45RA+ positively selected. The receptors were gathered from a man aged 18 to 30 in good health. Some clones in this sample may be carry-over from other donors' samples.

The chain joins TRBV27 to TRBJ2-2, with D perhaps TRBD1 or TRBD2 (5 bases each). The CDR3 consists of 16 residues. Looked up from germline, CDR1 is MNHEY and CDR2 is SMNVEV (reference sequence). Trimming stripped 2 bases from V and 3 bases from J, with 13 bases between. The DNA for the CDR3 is TGTGCCAGCAGTTTAACGGGACGGACCTACACCGGGGAGCTGTTTTTT. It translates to CASSLTGRTYTGELFF.

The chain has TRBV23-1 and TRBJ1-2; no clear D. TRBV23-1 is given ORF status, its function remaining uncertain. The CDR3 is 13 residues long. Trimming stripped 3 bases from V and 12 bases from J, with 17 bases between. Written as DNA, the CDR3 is TGCGCCAGCAGTCATCGCTTCCAGCCATCGCACACCTTC. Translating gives CASSHRFQPSHTF.

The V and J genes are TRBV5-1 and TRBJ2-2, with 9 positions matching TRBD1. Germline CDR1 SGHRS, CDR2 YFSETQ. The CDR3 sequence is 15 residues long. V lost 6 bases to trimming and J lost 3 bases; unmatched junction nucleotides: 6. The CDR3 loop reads CASNWDRVYTGELFF. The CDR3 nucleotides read TGCGCCAGCAATTGGGACAGGGTTTACACCGGGGAGCTGTTTTTT.

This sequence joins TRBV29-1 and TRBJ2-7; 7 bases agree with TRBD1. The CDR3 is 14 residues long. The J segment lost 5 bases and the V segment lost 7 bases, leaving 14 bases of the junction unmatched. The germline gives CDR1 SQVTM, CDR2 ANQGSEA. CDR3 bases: TGCAGCGGTGGGCAAGGGGGCCTCGTCGACGAGCAGTACTTC. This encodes CSGGQGGLVDEQYF.

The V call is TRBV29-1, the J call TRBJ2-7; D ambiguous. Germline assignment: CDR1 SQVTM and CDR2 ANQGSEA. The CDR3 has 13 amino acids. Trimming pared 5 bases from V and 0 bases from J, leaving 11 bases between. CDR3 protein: CSVSPIFSYEQYF. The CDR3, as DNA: TGCAGCGTTTCCCCTATCTTCTCCTACGAGCAGTACTTC.

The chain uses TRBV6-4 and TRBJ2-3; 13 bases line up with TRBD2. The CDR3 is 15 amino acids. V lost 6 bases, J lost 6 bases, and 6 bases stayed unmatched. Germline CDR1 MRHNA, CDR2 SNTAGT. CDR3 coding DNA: TGTGCCAGCAGGCGGACTAGCGGGAGAGGGGATACGCAGTATTTT. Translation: CASRRTSGRGDTQYF.

DNA for the CDR3: TGTGCCAGCAGCGTGAGACGCACAGATACGCAGTATTTT. It translates to CASSVRRTDTQYF. V and J are TRBV9 and TRBJ2-3; the D is unclear. This CDR3 is 13 amino acids long. The V gene's germline CDR1 is SGDLS and CDR2 YYNGEE. With 2 bases removed from V and 1 base from J, the gap between germline ends came to 5 bases.

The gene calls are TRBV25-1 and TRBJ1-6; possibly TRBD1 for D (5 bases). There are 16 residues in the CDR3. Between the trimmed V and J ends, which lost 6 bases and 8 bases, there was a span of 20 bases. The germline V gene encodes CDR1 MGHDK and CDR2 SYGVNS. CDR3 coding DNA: TGTGCCAGCAGCGCGACTCCGGGACTTGGAGATTCACCCCTCCACTTT. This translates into CASSATPGLGDSPLHF.

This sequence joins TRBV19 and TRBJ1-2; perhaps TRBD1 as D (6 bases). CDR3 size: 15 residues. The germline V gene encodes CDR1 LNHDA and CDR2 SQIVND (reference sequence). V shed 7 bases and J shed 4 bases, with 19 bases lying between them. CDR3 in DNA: TGTGCCAGTACGCACTCCGGGGGAGGGGGCTATGGCTACACCTTC. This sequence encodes CASTHSGGGGYGYTF.

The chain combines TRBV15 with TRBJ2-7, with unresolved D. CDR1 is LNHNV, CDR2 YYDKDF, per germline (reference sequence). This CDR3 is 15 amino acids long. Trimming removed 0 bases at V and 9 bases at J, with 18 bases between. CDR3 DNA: TGTGCCACCAGCAGAGATCTGGGCCTCCGGATCGGGCAGTACTTC. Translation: CATSRDLGLRIGQYF.

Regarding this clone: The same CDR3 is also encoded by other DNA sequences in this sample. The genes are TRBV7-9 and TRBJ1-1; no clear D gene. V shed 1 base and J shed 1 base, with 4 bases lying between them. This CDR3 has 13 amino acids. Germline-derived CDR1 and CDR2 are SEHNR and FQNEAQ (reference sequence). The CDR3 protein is CASSLVENTEAFF. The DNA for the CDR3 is TGTGCCAGCAGCTTAGTAGAGAACACTGAAGCTTTCTTT.

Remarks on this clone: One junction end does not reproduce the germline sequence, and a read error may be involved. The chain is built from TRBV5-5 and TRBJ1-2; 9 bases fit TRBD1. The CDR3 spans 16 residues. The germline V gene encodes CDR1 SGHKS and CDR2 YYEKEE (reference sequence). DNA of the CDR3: TGTGCCAGCAGTTTGGCGGGACAGGGAAATAGGTATGGCTACACCTTC. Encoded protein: CASSLAGQGNRYGYTF.

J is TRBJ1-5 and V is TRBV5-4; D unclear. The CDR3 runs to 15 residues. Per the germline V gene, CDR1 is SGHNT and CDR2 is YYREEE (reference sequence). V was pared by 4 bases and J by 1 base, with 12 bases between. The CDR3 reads CASSGRPGSNQPQHF. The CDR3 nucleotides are TGTGCCAGCAGCGGGAGACCGGGGAGCAATCAGCCCCAGCATTTT.

CDR3 loop: CASSRRDRFYEQYF. The CDR3 bases are TGTGCCAGCAGTAGACGGGACAGGTTCTACGAGCAGTACTTC. This sequence joins TRBV6-5 and TRBJ2-5, with 8 bases lining up with TRBD1. The DNA end is a closer match to TRBJ2-7, so the J assignment may be wrong. This CDR3 contains 14 residues. Germline V CDR1 and CDR2: MNHEY, SVGAGI.

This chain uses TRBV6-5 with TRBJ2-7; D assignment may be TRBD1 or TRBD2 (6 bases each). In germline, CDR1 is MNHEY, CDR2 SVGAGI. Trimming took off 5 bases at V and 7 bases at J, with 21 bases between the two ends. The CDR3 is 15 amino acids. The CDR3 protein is CASSHTPRGVGEQYF. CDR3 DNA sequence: TGTGCCAGCAGTCACACCCCGAGGGGGGTTGGGGAGCAGTACTTC.

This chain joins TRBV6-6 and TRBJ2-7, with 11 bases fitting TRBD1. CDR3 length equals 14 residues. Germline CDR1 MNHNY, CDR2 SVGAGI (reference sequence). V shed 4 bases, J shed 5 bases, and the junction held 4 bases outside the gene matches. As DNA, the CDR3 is TGTGCCAGCAGTTTCCGGGACAGGGGGGACGAGCAGTACTTC. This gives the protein CASSFRDRGDEQYF.

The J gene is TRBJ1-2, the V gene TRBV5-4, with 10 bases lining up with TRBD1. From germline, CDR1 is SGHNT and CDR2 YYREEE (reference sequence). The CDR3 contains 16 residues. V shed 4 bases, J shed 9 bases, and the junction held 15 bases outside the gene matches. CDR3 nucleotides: TGTGCCAGCAGCCCCAGTCGGGGGACAGGGGAAGATCGCTACACCTTC. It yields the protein CASSPSRGTGEDRYTF.

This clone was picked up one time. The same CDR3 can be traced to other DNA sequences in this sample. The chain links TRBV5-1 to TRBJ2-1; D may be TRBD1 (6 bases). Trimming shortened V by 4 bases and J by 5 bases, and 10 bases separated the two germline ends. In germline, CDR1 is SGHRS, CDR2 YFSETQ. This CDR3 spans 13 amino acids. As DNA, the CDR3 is TGCGCCAGCAGCCGCGGACAGAACAATGAGCAGTTCTTC. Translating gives CASSRGQNNEQFF. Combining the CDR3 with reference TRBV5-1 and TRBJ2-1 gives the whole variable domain KAGVTQTPRYLIKTRGQQVTLSCSPISGHRSVSWYQQTPGQGLQFLFEYFSETQRNKGNFPGRFSGRQFSNSRSEMNVSTLELGDSALYLCASSRGQNNEQFFGPGTRLTVL.

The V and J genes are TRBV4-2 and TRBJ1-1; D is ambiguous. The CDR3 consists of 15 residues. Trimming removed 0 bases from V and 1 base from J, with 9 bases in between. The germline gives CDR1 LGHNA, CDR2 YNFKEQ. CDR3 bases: TGTGCCAGCAGCCAAGAAACTTTTGGGAACACTGAAGCTTTCTTT. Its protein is CASSQETFGNTEAFF.